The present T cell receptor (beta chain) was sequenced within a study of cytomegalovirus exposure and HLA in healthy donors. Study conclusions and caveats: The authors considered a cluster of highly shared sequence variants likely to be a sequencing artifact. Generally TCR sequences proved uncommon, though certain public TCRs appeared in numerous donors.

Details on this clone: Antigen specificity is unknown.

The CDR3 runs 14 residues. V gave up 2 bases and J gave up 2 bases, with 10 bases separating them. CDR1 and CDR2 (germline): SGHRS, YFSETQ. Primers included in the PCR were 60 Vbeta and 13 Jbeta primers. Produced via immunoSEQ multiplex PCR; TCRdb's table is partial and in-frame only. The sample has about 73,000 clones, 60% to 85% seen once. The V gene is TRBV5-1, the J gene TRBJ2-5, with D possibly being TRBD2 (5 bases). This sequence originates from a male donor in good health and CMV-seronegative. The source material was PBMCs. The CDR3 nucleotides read TGCGCCAGCAGCTTACGGACTGCTCAAGAGACCCAGTACTTC. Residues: CASSLRTAQETQYF.